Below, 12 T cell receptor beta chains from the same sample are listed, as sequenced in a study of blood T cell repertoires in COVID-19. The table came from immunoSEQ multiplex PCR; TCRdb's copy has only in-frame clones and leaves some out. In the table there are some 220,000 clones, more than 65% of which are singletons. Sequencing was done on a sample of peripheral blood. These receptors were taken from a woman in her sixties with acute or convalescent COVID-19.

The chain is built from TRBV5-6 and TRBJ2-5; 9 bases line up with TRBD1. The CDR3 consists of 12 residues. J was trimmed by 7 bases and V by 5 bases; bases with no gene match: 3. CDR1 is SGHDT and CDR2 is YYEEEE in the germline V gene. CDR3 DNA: TGTGCCAGCAGAAGACAGGGGGGGACCCAGTACTTC. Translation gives CASRRQGGTQYF.

This CDR3 reads CASSLYGESYEQYF. As DNA, the CDR3 is TGTGCCAGCAGCTTGTACGGGGAATCCTACGAGCAGTACTTC. The rearrangement links TRBV5-5 to TRBJ2-7, with D possibly TRBD2 on 5 matching bases. Germline V gene data show CDR1 as SGHKS and CDR2 as YYEKEE (reference sequence). The CDR3 is 14 amino acids. V was pared by 1 base and J by 1 base, with 9 bases between. The full variable domain, with the rest looked up from reference TRBV5-5 and TRBJ2-7, is DAGVTQSPTHLIKTRGQQVTLRCSPISGHKSVSWYQQVLGQGPQFIFQYYEKEERGRGNFPDRFSARQFPNYSSELNVNALLLGDSALYLCASSLYGESYEQYFGPGTRLTVT.

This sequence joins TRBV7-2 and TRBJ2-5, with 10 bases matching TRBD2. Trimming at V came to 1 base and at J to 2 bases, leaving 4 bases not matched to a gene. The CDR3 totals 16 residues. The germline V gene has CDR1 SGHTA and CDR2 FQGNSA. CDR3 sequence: CASSLGPSGGQETQYF. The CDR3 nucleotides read TGTGCCAGCAGCTTAGGACCTAGCGGGGGACAAGAGACCCAGTACTTC.

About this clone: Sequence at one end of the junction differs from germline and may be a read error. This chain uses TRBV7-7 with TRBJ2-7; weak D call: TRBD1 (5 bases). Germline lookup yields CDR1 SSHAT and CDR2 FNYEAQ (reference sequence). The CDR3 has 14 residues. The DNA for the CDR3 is TGTGCTAGCAGCCCCCTGGGGCAGACCTACGAGCAGTACTTC. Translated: CASSPLGQTYEQYF.

The CDR3 nucleotides are TGTGCCAGCTCACCAAAGGGACAGTGGGGGAACACTGAAGCTTTCTTT. Protein sequence: CASSPKGQWGNTEAFF. The chain has TRBV18 and TRBJ1-1, with 7 bases fitting TRBD1. Looked up from germline, CDR1 is KGHSH and CDR2 is LQKENI. This CDR3 has 16 residues. Trimming removed 2 bases from V and 1 base from J; junction bases left unmatched: 7.

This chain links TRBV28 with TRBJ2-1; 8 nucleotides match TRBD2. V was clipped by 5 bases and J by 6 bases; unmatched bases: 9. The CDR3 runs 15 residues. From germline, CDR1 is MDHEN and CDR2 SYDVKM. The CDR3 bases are TGTGCCAGCAGTCCGATTCGGGGGGGCCTCAATGAGCAGTTCTTC. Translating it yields CASSPIRGGLNEQFF.

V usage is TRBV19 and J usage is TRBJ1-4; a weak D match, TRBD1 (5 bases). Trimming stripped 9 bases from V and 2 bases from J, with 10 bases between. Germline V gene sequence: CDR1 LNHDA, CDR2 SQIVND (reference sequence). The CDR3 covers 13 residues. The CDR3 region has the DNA TGTGCCAGCTCACAGGTGACTAATGAAAAACTGTTTTTT. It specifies CASSQVTNEKLFF.

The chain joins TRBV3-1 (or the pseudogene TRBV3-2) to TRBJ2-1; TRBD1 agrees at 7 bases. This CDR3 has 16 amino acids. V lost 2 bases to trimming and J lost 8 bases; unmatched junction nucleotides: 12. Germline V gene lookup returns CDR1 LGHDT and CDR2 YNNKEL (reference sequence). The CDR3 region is CASSQPSGGIFYEQFF. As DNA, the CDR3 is TGTGCCAGCAGCCAACCCTCAGGGGGTATATTCTATGAGCAGTTCTTC.

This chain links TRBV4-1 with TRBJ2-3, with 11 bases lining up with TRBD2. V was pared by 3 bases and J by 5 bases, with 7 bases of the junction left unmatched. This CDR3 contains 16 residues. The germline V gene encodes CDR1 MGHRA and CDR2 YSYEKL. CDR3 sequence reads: CASSQTPSGGLDTQYF. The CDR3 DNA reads TGCGCCAGCAGCCAGACCCCTAGCGGGGGGTTAGATACGCAGTATTTT.

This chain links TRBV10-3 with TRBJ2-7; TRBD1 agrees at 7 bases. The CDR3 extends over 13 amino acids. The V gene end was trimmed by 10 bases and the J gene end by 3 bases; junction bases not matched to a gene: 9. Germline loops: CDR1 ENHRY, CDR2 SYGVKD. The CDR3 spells CASTGTDDYEQYF. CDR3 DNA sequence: TGTGCCAGCACCGGGACAGATGACTACGAGCAGTACTTC.

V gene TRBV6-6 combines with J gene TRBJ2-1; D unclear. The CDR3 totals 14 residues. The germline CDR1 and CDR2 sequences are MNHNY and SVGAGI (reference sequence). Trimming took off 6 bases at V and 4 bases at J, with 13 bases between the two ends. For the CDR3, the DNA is TGTGCCAGCAGCCCCCAAGCGAGGTACAATGAGCAGTTCTTC. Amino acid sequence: CASSPQARYNEQFF.

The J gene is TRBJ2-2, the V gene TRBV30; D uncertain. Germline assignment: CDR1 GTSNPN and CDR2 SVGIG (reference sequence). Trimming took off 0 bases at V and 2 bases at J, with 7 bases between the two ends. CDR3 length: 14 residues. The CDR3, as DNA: TGTGCCTGGAGTGTAGCAACCAACACCGGGGAGCTGTTTTTT. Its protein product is CAWSVATNTGELFF.